The rows below give T cell receptor beta chains drawn from one sample of a study of regulatory T cells in long-lasting Graves disease. MiXCR, applied by TCRdb to the multiplex PCR reads, yields one record per CDR3 protein. This sample carries a few hundred thousand distinct CDR3 sequences, 20% to 25% of them seen once, and the ten largest clones take approximately 30%. Specimen: peripheral blood mononuclear cells (PBMCs), collected when the disease was refractory, from a patient treated with antithyroid drugs. Receptors originate from a woman aged 40 to 49 with Graves disease. The CDR3 runs from the conserved cysteine through the conserved F or W. Each record gives: J gene, V gene, CDR3 protein.

TRBJ2-7	TRBV6-2/TRBV6-3	CASRELAPHSYEQYF
TRBJ2-7	TRBV20-1	CSAKISTAATPSEQYF
TRBJ2-7	TRBV19	CASSIDSGDGQHF
TRBJ2-7	TRBV7-9	CASGDTRSSYEQYF
TRBJ1-1	TRBV28	CASSGRQLNTEAFF
TRBJ1-1	TRBV7-3	CASSPGQMNTEAFF
TRBJ1-6	TRBV4-1	CASSPAVTDSPLHF
TRBJ2-7	TRBV28	CASSPDRGDEQYF
TRBJ2-7	TRBV5-1	CASSSGPGQGNYEQYF
TRBJ2-7	TRBV27	CASSLRRESYEQYF
TRBJ2-5	TRBV6-1	CASSTLKWDTRQETQYF
TRBJ2-7	TRBV7-9	CASSHLPHLTWDRERRSYGEQYF
TRBJ2-7	TRBV20-1	CSAREREDSYEQYF
TRBJ1-6	TRBV19	CASSIRAGDSPLHF
TRBJ1-2	TRBV15	CATTRPGTLYGYTF
TRBJ1-5	TRBV20-1	CSARRQGRGNQPQHF
TRBJ2-3	TRBV28	CASSLLLIPTDTQYF
TRBJ1-1	TRBV20-1	CSAGGGSTEAFF
TRBJ2-1	TRBV2	CASLTYSIAGISNEQFF
TRBJ1-2	TRBV4-1	CASSQGQGAGGYTF
TRBJ1-2	TRBV5-1	CASSFGGASGRGYTF
TRBJ2-4	TRBV3-1	CASSQEVAGAGNIQYF
TRBJ1-2	TRBV27	CASSLSGPWGYTF
TRBJ2-7	TRBV20-1	CSATTGVSRYEQYF
TRBJ2-7	TRBV29-1	CSVKSSRSSYEQYF
TRBJ2-1	TRBV28	CASSFQLTNEQFF
TRBJ2-5	TRBV28	CASSSTEETQYF
TRBJ2-7	TRBV7-3	CASSPTGGSVSYEQYF
TRBJ2-5	TRBV7-8	CASSPIPLTNYQETQYF
TRBJ2-7	TRBV6-1	CATGDTAYEQYF
TRBJ2-7	TRBV28	CASSDPGSAYEQYF
TRBJ2-7	TRBV6-1	CASSETPAQRIQYF
TRBJ2-3	TRBV20-1	CSAPGTSPDTQYF
TRBJ1-5	TRBV2	CASRSNGGFSNQPQHF
TRBJ2-5	TRBV5-1	CASSLDVLKETQYF
TRBJ2-7	TRBV6-6	CASSYSTEKRVEGYEQYF
TRBJ1-5	TRBV7-9	CASSLGVHQPQHF
TRBJ2-7	TRBV25-1	CASSELGTVSTYEQYF
TRBJ2-2	TRBV28	CASSTNGMTATNTGELFF
TRBJ2-3	TRBV5-1	CASSYSGRGYTDTQYF
TRBJ2-1	TRBV19	CASSPGQWVNEQFF
TRBJ1-6	TRBV12-3/TRBV12-4	CASSHYDPQGSSPLHF
TRBJ2-7	TRBV6-2/TRBV6-3	CASSRERRSTEQYF
TRBJ1-2	TRBV13	CASSFSGTAYGYTF
TRBJ1-1	TRBV3-1	CASSHMTGEAFF
TRBJ1-2	TRBV14	CASSQGGQLYGYTF
TRBJ1-5	TRBV5-1	CASSDAPSRGQPQHF
TRBJ2-6	TRBV6-4	CASSDSTHSGANVLTF
TRBJ2-7	TRBV5-1	CASSQIQTSEQYF
TRBJ2-2	TRBV10-3	CAISESTPGASTGELFF
TRBJ2-7	TRBV11-2	CASSLGGLSGWEQYF
TRBJ2-2	TRBV19	CASSIWGRRLFF
TRBJ1-5	TRBV28	CASSRPFNQPQHF